This T cell receptor (beta chain) comes out of a study of T-cell memory formation after mild COVID-19. Overall study findings and caveats: There were some responding clones in pre-infection memory, which suggested that cross-reactive memory had joined. SARS-CoV-2 specificity of second-wave clones peaking day 37 was unconfirmed.

From 5'RACE with constant-segment primers came TCR alpha and TCR beta cDNA libraries that carried sample barcodes and UMIs. TCRdb recomputed calls from the 5' RACE reads with MiXCR, one row per CDR3 protein. The table has fewer than 250,000 distinct CDR3 sequences, around 26% seen once. Points on this clonotype: The antigen is undetermined.

The CDR3 is made up of 12 amino acids. Germline assignment: CDR1 LNHNV and CDR2 YYDKDF (reference sequence). The V gene lost 2 bases and the J gene lost 7 bases, with 3 bases spanning the gap. The rearrangement links TRBV15 to TRBJ1-6; no clear D. Sequenced sample: PBMCs or a T cell subset sorted from them (not recorded which). The clonotype originates from an adult woman who had mild COVID-19 (a few samples of this study predate the infection). Cell type and time point are not known. The CDR3 loop reads CATSRSNSPLHF. The CDR3, as DNA: TGTGCCACCAGCAGATCGAATTCACCCCTCCACTTT.